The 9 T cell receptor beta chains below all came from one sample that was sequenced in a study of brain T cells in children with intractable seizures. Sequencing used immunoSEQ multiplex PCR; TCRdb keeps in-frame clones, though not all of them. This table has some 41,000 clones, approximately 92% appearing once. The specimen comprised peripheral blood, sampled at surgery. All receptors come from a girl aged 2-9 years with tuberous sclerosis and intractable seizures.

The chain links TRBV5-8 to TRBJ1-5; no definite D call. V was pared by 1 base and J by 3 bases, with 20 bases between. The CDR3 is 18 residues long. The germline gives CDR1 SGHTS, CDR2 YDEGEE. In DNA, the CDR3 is TGTGCCAGCAGCTTGATGATGTGGTGGCAGTCGAACAATCAGCCCCAGCATTTT. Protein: CASSLMMWWQSNNQPQHF.

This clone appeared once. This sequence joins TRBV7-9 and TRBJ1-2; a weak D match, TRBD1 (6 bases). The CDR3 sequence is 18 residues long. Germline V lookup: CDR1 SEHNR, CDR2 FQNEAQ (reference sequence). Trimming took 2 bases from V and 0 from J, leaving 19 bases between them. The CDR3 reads CASSLNDKGEPSNYGYTF. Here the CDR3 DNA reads TGTGCCAGCAGCTTAAACGATAAGGGGGAGCCTTCTAACTATGGCTACACCTTC.

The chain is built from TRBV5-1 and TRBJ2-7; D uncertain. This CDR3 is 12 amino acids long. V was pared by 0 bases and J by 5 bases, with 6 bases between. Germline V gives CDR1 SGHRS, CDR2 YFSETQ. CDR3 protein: CASSLGYDEQYF. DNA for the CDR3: TGCGCCAGCAGCTTGGGTTATGACGAGCAGTACTTC.

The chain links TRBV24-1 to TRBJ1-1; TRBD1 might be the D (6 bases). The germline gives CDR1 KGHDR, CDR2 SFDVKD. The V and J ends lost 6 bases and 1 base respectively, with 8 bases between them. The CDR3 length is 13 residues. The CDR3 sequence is CATSQGPNTEAFF. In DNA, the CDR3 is TGTGCCACCAGTCAGGGGCCGAACACTGAAGCTTTCTTT.

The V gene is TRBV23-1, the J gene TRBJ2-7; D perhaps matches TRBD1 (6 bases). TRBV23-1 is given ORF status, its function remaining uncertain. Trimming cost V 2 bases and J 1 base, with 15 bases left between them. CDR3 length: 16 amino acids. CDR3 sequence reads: CASSQIGTTASYEQYF. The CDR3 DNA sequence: TGCGCCAGCAGTCAAATTGGGACAACCGCTTCCTACGAGCAGTACTTC.

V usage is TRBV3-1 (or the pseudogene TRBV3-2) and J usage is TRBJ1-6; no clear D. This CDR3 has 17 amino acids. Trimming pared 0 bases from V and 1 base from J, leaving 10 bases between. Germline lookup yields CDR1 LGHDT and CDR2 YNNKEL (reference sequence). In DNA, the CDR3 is TGTGCCAGCAGCCAAGAAGTCGGAAGGTCCTATAATTCACCCCTCCACTTT. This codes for CASSQEVGRSYNSPLHF.

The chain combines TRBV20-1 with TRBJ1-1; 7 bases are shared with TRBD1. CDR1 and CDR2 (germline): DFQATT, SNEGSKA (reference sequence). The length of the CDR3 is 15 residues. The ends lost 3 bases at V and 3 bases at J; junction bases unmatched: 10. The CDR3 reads CSASFVRQGDTEAFF. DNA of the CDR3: TGCAGTGCTAGTTTCGTGCGTCAGGGGGACACTGAAGCTTTCTTT.

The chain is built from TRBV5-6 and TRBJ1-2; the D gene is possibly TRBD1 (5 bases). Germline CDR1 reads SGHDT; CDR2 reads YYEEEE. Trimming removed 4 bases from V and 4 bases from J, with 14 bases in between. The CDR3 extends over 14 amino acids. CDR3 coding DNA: TGTGCCAGCAGCCTATTAGACAGTCTCTATGGCTACACCTTC. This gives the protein CASSLLDSLYGYTF.

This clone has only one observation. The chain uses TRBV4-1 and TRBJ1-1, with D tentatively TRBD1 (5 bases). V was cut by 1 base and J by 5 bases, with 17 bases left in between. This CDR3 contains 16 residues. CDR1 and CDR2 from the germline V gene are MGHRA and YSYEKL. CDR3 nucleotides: TGCGCCAGCAGCCAAGTACTCCGGGACCCCGGGACTGAAGCTTTCTTT. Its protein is CASSQVLRDPGTEAFF.